This record covers a single T cell receptor (beta chain). Its antigen is undetermined. The PCR made use of 60 Vbeta and 13 Jbeta primers. In the authors' methods: Some 9.9 million shared chains were among some 75 million unique TCR beta chains counted in a later analysis. Repertoires were generated with immunoSEQ multiplex PCR, while TCRdb's copy carries only in-frame clones and drops some. V and J calls and clone size come straight from that table; D and trimming were deduced from the DNA. The table shows around 220,000 clones, with 60% to 80% occurring only once. Looked up from germline, CDR1 is MNHNY and CDR2 is SVGAGI (reference sequence). The CDR3 runs to 13 residues. Trimming left V 2 bases short and J 8 bases short, with 12 bases between. This specimen belongs to a study of cytomegalovirus exposure and HLA in healthy donors. For the study at large: HLA-typed donors were the source of approximately 86 million unique TCRs held in an early data release. Whole-study results and caveats: Some V segments, including TRBV6-2 and TRBV6-3, were excluded as indistinguishable. Presence/absence results assume similar sequencing depth per donor, which may not hold.

Sequencing was performed on PBMCs. The clonotype was recovered from a man younger than 35 in good health and CMV-seronegative. The chain couples TRBV6-6 to TRBJ1-1; D gene ambiguous. This CDR3 is CASSYLVEEEAFF. The CDR3 DNA is TGTGCCAGCAGTTACCTGGTCGAGGAGGAAGCTTTCTTT.